A selection of T cell receptor beta chains follows, all from one sample in a study of CXCR3-negative and CXCR3-positive naive CD8 T cells. TCRdb reprocessed the 5' RACE reads and reports one entry per CDR3 protein, with no DNA. Seen in this sample are 45,000 to 75,000 distinct CDR3 sequences; the ten most common clones hold 0.42%. The sample consisted of naive CXCR3- CD8+ T cells from blood. Source of these receptors: a human donor in good health. Some clones in this sample may be carry-over from other donors' samples. The CDR3 runs from the conserved cysteine through the conserved F or W. Size values are once, few and many counts, or a class for expanded clones, and some rows have none.

v_gene	j_gene	abundance	CDR3aa
TRBV29-1	TRBJ2-7	-	CSVRTERSYEQYF
TRBV5-4	TRBJ2-3	-	CASSPAGGPPDTQYF
TRBV20-1	TRBJ2-2	-	CSARDGQGTGELFF
TRBV13	TRBJ2-7	-	CASSPLNLPDYEQYF
TRBV29-1	TRBJ1-3	-	CSGKDGSGNTIYF
TRBV9	TRBJ2-7	-	CASSAEGSGKYEQYF
TRBV7-9	TRBJ1-1	-	CASSLSGTANTEAFF
TRBV4-2	TRBJ2-3	-	CASREADTQYF
TRBV4-1	TRBJ2-4	-	CASSQVSAKNIQYF
TRBV4-1	TRBJ2-1	-	CASSQGTSGGTNKQFF
TRBV12-3/TRBV12-4	TRBJ2-7	-	CASSSGLEMRDYEQYF
TRBV9	TRBJ1-5	-	CASSLTGEWQPQHF
TRBV29-1	TRBJ2-7	-	CSVETKPYEQYF
TRBV29-1	TRBJ2-2	medium-sized	CSVAAYRDRGRYTGELFF
TRBV29-1	TRBJ1-5	-	CSVEGGQASNQPQHF
TRBV29-1	TRBJ2-5	-	CSVEDGGDRSQETQYF